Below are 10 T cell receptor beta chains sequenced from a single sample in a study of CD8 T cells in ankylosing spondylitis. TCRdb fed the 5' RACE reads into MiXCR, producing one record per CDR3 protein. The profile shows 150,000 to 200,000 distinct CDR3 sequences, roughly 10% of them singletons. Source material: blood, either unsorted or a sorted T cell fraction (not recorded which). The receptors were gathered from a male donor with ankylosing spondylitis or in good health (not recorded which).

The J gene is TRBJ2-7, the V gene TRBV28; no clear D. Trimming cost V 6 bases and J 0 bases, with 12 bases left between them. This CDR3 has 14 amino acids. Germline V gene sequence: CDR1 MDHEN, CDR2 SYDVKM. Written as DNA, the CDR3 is TGTGCCAGCAGCCCGTACCCAGGCTCCTACGAGCAGTACTTC. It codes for CASSPYPGSYEQYF.

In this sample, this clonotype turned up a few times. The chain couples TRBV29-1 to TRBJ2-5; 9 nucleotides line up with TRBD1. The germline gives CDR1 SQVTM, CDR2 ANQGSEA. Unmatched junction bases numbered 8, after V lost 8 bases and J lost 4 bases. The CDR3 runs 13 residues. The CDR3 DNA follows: TGCAGCCTGGGACAGGGCTCGAGAGAGACCCAGTACTTC. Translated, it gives CSLGQGSRETQYF.

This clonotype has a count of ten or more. The CDR3 loop reads CASSLEFTGGTEAFF. The CDR3 DNA reads as TGTGCCAGCAGCTTAGAGTTCACAGGGGGCACTGAAGCTTTCTTT. The chain combines TRBV7-6 with TRBJ1-1, with 8 bases identical to TRBD1. The V segment lost 1 base and the J segment 4 bases; nucleotides outside the gene matches: 5. The CDR3 contains 15 residues. Germline V gene lookup returns CDR1 SGHVS and CDR2 FNYEAQ.

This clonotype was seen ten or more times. CDR3 in amino acids: CASSLAGTRSNEQFF. As DNA, the CDR3 is TGCGCCAGCAGCTTGGCTGGGACTAGATCGAATGAGCAGTTCTTC. This chain links TRBV5-1 with TRBJ2-1; TRBD2 matches at 8 bases. This CDR3 is 15 amino acids long. The trim removed 0 bases at V and 7 bases at J, leaving 6 bases unmatched. Germline V CDR1 and CDR2: SGHRS, YFSETQ. The full variable domain, with the rest looked up from reference TRBV5-1 and TRBJ2-1, is KAGVTQTPRYLIKTRGQQVTLSCSPISGHRSVSWYQQTPGQGLQFLFEYFSETQRNKGNFPGRFSGRQFSNSRSEMNVSTLELGDSALYLCASSLAGTRSNEQFFGPGTRLTVL.

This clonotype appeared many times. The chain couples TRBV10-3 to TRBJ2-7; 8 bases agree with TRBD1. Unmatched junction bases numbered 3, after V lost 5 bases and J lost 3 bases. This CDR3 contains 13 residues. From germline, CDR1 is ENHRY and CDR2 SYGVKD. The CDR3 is CAISKGTGYEQYF. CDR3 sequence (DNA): TGTGCCATCAGTAAAGGGACAGGCTACGAGCAGTACTTC.

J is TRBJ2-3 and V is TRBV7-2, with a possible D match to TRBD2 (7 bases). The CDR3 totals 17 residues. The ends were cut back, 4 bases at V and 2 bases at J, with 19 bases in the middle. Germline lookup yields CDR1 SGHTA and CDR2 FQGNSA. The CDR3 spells CASSSLRSRGHTDTQYF. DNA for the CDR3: TGTGCCAGCAGCTCGCTTCGTTCGCGGGGGCACACAGATACGCAGTATTTT.

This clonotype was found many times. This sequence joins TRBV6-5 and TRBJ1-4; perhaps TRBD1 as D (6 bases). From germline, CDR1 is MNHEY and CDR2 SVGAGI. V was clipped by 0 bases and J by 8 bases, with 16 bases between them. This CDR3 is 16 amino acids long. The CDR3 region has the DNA TGTGCCAGCAGTTACTCGGGGGCCCGCCCCGGGGAAAAACTGTTTTTT. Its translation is CASSYSGARPGEKLFF.

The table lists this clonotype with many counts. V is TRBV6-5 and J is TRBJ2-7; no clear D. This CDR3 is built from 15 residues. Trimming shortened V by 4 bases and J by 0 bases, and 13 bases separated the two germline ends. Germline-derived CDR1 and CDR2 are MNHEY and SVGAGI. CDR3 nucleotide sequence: TGTGCCAGCAGTTTAGGACCCAGAAACTCCTACGAGCAGTACTTC. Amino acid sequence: CASSLGPRNSYEQYF.

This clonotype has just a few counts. The CDR3, as DNA: TGTGCCAGCAGCGTAGGACCAAGGAACTACGAGCAGTACTTC. Translation gives CASSVGPRNYEQYF. The rearrangement links TRBV9 to TRBJ2-7; D call uncertain. This CDR3 comprises 14 residues. V was shortened by 0 bases and J by 3 bases, with 10 bases between the two germline ends. The germline V gene has CDR1 SGDLS and CDR2 YYNGEE.

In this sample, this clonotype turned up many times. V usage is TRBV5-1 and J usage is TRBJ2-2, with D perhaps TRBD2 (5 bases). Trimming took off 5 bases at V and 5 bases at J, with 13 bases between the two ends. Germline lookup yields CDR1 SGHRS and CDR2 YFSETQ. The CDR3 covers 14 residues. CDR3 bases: TGCGCCAGCAGAGAGGGCGGATCGACCGGGGAGCTGTTTTTT. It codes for CASREGGSTGELFF.